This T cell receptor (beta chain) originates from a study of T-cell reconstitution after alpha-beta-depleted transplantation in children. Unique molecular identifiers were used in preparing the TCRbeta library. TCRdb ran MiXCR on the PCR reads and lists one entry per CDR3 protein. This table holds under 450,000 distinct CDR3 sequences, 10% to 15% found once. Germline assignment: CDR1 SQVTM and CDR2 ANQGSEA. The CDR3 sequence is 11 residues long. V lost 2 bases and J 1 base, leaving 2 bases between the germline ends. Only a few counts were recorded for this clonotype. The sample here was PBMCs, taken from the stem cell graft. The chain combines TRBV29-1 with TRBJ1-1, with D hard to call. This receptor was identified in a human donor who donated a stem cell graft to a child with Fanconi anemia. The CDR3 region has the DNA TGCAGCGTTGAACAGAACACTGAAGCTTTCTTT. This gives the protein CSVEQNTEAFF.